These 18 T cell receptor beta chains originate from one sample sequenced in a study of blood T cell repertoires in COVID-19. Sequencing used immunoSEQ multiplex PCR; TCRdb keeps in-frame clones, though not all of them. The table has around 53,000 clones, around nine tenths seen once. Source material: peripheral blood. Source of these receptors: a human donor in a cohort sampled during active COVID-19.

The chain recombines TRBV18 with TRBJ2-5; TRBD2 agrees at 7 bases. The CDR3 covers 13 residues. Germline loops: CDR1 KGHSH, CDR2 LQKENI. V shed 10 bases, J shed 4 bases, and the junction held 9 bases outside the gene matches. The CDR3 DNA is TGTGCCACGTCCGGGACTACTGGAGAGACCCAGTACTTC. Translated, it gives CATSGTTGETQYF.

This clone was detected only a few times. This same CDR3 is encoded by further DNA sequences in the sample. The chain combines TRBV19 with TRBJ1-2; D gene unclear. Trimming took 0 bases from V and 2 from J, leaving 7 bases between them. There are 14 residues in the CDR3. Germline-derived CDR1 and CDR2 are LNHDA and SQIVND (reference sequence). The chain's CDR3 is CASSIDTTNYGYTF. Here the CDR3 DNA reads TGTGCCAGTAGTATAGATACCACAAACTATGGCTACACCTTC.

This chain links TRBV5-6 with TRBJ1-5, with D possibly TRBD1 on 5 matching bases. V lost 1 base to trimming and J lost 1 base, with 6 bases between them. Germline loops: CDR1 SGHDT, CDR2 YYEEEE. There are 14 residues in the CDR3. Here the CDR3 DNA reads TGTGCCAGCAGCTTGCAGGGAAGCAATCAGCCCCAGCATTTT. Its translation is CASSLQGSNQPQHF.

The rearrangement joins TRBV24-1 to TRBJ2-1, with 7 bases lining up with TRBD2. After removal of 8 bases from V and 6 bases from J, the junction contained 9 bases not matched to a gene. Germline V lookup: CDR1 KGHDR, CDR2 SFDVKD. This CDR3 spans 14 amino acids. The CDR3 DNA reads TGTGCCACCAATGACTGGGGCGGGAGCAATGAGCAGTTCTTC. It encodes CATNDWGGSNEQFF.

CDR3 nucleotides: TGCGCCAGCAGTGAGCGGGAGTACAATGAGCAGTTCTTC. Translating it yields CASSEREYNEQFF. The rearrangement links TRBV10-2 to TRBJ2-1; D possibly corresponds to TRBD2 (6 bases). From germline, CDR1 is WSHSY and CDR2 SAAADI. The CDR3 spans 13 residues. V lost 2 bases and J 4 bases, leaving 6 bases between the germline ends.

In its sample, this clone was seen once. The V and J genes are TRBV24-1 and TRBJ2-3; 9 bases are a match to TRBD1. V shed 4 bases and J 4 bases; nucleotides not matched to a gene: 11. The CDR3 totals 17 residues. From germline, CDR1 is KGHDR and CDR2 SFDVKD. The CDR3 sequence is CATSDPTGTGYADTQYF. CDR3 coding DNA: TGTGCCACCAGTGACCCCACCGGGACAGGGTATGCAGATACGCAGTATTTT.

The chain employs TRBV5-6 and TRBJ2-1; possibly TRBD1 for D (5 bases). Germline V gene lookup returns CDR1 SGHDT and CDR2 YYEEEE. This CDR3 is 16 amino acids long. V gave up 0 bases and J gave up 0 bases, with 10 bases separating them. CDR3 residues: CASSLAVTGSYNEQFF. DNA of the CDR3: TGTGCCAGCAGCTTGGCCGTTACAGGCTCCTACAATGAGCAGTTCTTC.

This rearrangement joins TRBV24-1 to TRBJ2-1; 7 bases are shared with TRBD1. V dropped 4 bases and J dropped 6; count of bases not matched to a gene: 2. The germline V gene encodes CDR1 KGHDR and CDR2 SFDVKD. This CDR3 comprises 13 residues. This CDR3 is CATSEYRGNEQFF. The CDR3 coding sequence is TGTGCCACCAGTGAGTACAGGGGCAATGAGCAGTTCTTC.

CDR3 loop: CARSFQRNYGYTF. DNA of the CDR3: TGTGCCAGAAGCTTCCAGCGCAACTATGGCTACACCTTC. The chain carries TRBV5-3 and TRBJ1-2; D uncertain. TRBV5-3 is reported as an ORF; its role is uncertain. The V and J ends lost 2 bases and 2 bases respectively, with 7 bases between them. CDR3 length equals 13 residues.

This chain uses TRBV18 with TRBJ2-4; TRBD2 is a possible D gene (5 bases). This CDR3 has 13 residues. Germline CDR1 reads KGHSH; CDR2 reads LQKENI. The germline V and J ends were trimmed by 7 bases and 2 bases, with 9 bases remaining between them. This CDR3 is CASLDFTKNIQYF. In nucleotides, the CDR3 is TGTGCCAGCTTGGACTTTACCAAAAACATTCAGTACTTC.

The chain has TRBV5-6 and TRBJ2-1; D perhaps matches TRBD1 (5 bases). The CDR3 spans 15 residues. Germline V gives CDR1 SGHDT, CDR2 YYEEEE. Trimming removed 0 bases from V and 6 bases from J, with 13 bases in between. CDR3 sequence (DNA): TGTGCCAGCAGCTTGGGGACACTTCTATCCAATGAGCAGTTCTTC. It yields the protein CASSLGTLLSNEQFF.

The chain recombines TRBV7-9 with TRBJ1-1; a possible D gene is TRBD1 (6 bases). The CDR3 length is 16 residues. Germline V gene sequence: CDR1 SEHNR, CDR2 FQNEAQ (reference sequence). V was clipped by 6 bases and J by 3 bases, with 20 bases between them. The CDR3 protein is CASRYGQTRGDTEAFF. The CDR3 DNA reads TGTGCCAGCAGATACGGACAGACTCGTGGTGACACTGAAGCTTTCTTT.

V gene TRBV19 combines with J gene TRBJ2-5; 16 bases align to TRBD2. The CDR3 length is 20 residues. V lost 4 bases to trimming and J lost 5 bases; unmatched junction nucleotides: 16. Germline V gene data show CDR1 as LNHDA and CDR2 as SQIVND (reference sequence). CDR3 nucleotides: TGTGCCAGTAGTACACCCTTCACCGGGACTAGCGGGGGGGACCGTGAGACCCAGTACTTC. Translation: CASSTPFTGTSGGDRETQYF.

The CDR3 reads CSVVPSGSNYEQYF. As DNA, the CDR3 is TGCAGCGTTGTTCCTAGCGGGAGTAACTACGAGCAGTACTTC. This chain uses TRBV29-1 with TRBJ2-7, with 10 bases that match TRBD2. J lost 3 bases, V lost 4 bases, and 6 bases had no gene match. CDR1 and CDR2 (germline): SQVTM, ANQGSEA. The CDR3 covers 14 residues.

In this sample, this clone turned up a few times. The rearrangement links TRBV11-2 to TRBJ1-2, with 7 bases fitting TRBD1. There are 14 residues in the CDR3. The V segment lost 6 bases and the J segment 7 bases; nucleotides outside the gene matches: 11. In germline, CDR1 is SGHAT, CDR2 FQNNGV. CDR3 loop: CASRPVTGVGGYTF. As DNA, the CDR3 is TGTGCCAGCAGACCGGTCACAGGGGTGGGTGGCTACACCTTC.

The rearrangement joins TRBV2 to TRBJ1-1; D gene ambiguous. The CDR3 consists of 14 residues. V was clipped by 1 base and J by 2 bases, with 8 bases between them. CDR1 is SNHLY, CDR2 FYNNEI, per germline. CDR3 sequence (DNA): TGTGCCAGCAGTGAAGTCTACAGAAACACTGAAGCTTTCTTT. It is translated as CASSEVYRNTEAFF.

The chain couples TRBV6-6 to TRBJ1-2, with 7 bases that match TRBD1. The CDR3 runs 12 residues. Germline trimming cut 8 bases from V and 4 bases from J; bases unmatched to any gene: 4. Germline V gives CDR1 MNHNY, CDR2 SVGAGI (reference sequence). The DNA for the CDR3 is TGTGCCAGCCGGGACAGCTTCTATGGCTACACCTTC. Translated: CASRDSFYGYTF.

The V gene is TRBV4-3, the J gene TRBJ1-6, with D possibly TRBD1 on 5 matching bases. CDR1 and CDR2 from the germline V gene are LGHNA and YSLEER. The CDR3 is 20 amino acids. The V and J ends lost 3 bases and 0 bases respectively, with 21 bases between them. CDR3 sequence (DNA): TGCGCCAGCAGCCATCTATCGTATAGACAGCCCAGCTCCTATAATTCACCCCTCCACTTT. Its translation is CASSHLSYRQPSSYNSPLHF.